This T cell receptor beta chain was recorded in a study of T cell responses to AZD1222 COVID-19 vaccine. The table came from immunoSEQ multiplex PCR; TCRdb's copy has only in-frame clones and leaves some out. The sample has some 130,000 clones, approximately 86% seen once. With regard to this clone: What it recognizes is unknown.

There are 16 residues in the CDR3. Germline CDR1 is SNHLY and CDR2 is FYNNEI. V shed 7 bases and J shed 7 bases, with 26 bases lying between them. Broader study findings: In a largely white British group with more females than males, clonal diversity was possibly underestimated.

Sequenced here: peripheral blood, sampled on day 0 of AZD1222 vaccination. This chain joins TRBV2 and TRBJ2-7; the D gene is possibly TRBD2 (6 bases). This clonotype originated in an adult in good health. For the CDR3, the DNA is TGTGCCAGCACCCCTCCGGATGGGGGGATCAAGGTGGAGCAGTACTTC. Translating gives CASTPPDGGIKVEQYF.